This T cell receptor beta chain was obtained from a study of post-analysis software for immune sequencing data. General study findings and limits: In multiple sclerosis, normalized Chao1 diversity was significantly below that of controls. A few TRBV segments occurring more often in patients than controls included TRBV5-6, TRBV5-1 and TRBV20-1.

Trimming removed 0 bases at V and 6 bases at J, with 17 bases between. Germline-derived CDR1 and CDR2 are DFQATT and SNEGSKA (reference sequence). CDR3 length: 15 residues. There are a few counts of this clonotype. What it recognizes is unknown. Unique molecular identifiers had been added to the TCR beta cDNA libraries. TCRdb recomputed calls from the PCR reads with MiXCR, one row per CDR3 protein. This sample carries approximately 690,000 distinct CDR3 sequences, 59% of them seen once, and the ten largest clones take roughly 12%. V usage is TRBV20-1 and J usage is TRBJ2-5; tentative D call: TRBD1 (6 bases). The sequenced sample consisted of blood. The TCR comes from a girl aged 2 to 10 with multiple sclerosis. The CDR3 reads CSARDLSQGIQTQYF. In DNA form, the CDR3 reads TGCAGTGCTAGAGACCTTTCCCAGGGGATACAGACCCAGTACTTC.